A selection of T cell receptor beta chains follows, all from one sample in a study of blood T cell repertoires in COVID-19. Method: immunoSEQ multiplex PCR; TCRdb's copy keeps in-frame clones and lacks some. The data show 93,000 or so clones, more than 70% seen once. Sequencing used peripheral blood. All receptors come from a woman aged 55-69 years with acute or convalescent COVID-19. CDR3s leave out the opening cysteine and the closing phenylalanine or tryptophan. Size is omitted from some rows. Given values are once, few, many or a class for expanded clones.

length: 12; size: NA; V: TRBV6-6; CDR3: ASSYYDRVYGYT
length: 13; size: NA; V: TRBV9; CDR3: ASSVEAGGFDEQF
length: 10; size: NA; V: TRBV19; CDR3: ASRQSVNTIY
length: 12; size: NA; V: TRBV5-1; CDR3: ASSLTGDNSPLH
length: 11; size: NA; V: TRBV6-2/TRBV6-3; CDR3: ASSYFKGNEQF
length: 10; size: NA; V: TRBV7-3; CDR3: ASSSSGNEQF
length: 12; size: NA; V: TRBV3-1/TRBV3-2; CDR3: ASSPYTGNTEAF
length: 13; size: NA; V: TRBV6-5; CDR3: ASSEGQGSSDTQY
length: 13; size: NA; V: TRBV5-8; CDR3: ASSVGTTGTGELF
length: 13; size: NA; V: TRBV28; CDR3: ASTKEGDRVKTQY
length: 11; size: NA; V: TRBV28; CDR3: ASTSTASYEQY
length: 14; size: NA; V: TRBV9; CDR3: ASSVRLAGGSNEQF
length: 15; size: few; V: TRBV9; CDR3: ASSVATGSRSGNTIY
length: 13; size: NA; V: TRBV7-6; CDR3: ASSLVGSGNQPQH
length: 12; size: NA; V: TRBV27; CDR3: ASSPLGGNDGYT
length: 11; size: few; V: TRBV2; CDR3: ASRQVLNTEAF
length: 12; size: NA; V: TRBV5-5; CDR3: ASSLGHGGTEAF